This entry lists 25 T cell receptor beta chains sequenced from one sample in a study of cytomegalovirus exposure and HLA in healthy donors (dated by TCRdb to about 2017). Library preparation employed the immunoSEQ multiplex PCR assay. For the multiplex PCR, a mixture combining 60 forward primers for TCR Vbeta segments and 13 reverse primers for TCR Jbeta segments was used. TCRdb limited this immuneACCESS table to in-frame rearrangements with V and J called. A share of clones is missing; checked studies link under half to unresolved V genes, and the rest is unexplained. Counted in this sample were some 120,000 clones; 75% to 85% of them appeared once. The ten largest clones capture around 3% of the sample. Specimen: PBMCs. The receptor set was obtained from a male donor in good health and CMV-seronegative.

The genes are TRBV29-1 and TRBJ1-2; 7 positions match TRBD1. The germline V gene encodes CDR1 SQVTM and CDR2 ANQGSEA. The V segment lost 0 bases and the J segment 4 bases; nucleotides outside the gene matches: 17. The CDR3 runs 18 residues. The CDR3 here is CSVEDRVQPDRAVYGYTF. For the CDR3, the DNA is TGCAGCGTTGAAGATAGGGTCCAACCTGACAGGGCAGTCTATGGCTACACCTTC.

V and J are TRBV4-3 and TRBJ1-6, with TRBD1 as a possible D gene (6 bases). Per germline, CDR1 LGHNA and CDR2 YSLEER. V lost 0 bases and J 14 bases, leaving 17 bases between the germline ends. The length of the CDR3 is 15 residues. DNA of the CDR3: TGCGCCAGCAGCCAAGACTCAGGGGCCCCAGAGGCCCTCCACTTT. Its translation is CASSQDSGAPEALHF.

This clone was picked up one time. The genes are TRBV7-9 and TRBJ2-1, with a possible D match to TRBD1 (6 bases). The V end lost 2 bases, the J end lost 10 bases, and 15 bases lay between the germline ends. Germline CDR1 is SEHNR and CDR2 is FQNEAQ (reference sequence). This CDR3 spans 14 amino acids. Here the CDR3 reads CASSLLGGKGEQFF. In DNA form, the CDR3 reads TGTGCCAGCAGCTTATTAGGGGGAAAGGGGGAGCAGTTCTTC.

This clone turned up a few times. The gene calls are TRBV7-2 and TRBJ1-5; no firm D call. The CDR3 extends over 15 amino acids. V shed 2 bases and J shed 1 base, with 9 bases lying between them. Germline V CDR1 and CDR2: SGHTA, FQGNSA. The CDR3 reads CASSLYPGSNQPQHF. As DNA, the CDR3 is TGTGCCAGCAGCTTATACCCGGGAAGCAATCAGCCCCAGCATTTT.

DNA for the CDR3: TGTGCCAGCAGTCAGGTGAACACCGGGGAGCTGTTTTTT. Translation gives CASSQVNTGELFF. The chain joins TRBV14 to TRBJ2-2; D is uncertain. With 6 bases removed from V and 1 base from J, the gap between germline ends came to 6 bases. The germline CDR1 and CDR2 sequences are SGHDN and FVKESK. The CDR3 spans 13 residues.

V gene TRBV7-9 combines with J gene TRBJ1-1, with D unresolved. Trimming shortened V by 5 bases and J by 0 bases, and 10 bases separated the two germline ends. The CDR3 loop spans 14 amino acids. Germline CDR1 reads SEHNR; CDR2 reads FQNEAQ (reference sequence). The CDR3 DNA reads TGTGCCAGCAGCCCAGAGGCAGTGAACACTGAAGCTTTCTTT. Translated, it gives CASSPEAVNTEAFF.

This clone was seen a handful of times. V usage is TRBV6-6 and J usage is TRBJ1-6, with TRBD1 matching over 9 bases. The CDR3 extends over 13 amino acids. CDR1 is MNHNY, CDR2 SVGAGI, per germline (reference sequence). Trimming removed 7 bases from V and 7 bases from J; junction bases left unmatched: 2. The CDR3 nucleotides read TGTGCCAGCATTGGGACAGGGAATTCACCCCTCCACTTT. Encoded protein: CASIGTGNSPLHF.

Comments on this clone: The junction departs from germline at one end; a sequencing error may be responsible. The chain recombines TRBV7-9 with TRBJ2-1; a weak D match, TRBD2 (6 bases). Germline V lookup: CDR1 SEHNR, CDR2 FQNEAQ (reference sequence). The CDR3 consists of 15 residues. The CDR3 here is CSSSHPSVSYNEQFF. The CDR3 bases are TGTTCCAGCAGCCATCCTAGCGTCTCCTACAATGAGCAGTTCTTC.

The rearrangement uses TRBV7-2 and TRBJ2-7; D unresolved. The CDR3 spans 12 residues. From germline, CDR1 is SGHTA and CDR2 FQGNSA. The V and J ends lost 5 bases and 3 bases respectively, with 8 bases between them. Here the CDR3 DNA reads TGTGCCAGCAGCCCAACATACTACGAGCAGTACTTC. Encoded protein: CASSPTYYEQYF.

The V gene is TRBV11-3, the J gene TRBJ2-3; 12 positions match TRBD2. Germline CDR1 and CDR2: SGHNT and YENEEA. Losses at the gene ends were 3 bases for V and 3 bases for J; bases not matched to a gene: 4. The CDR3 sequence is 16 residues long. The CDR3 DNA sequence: TGTGCCAGCAGCTTCGGGACTAGCGGGCGTACAGATACGCAGTATTTT. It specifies CASSFGTSGRTDTQYF.

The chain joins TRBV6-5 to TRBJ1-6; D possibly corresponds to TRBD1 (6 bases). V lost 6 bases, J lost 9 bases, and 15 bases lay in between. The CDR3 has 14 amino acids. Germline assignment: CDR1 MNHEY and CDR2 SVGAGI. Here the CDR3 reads CASSRDRSFSPLHF. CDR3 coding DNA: TGTGCCAGCAGCCGCGACAGGAGTTTTTCACCCCTCCACTTT.

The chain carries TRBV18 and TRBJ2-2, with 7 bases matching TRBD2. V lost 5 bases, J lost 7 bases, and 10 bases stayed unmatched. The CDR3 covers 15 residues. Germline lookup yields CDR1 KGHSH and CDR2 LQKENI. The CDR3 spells CASSSGLTDGGELFF. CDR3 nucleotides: TGTGCCAGCTCATCGGGACTAACTGATGGCGGGGAGCTGTTTTTT.

Here the CDR3 reads CASSSWDRRLGEKLFF. As DNA, the CDR3 is TGCGCCAGCAGCTCCTGGGACAGGCGTCTGGGAGAAAAACTGTTTTTT. The chain combines TRBV5-1 with TRBJ1-4, with 8 bases lining up with TRBD1. Germline V gene data show CDR1 as SGHRS and CDR2 as YFSETQ. There are 16 residues in the CDR3. The J segment lost 8 bases and the V segment lost 3 bases, leaving 12 bases of the junction unmatched.

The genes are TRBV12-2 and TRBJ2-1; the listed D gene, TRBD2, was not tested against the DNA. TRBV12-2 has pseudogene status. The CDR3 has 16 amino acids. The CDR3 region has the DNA TGTGCAAGTCGCTTAGGACCAGCGGGAGGGCCCAATGAGCAGTTCTTC. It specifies CASRLGPAGGPNEQFF.

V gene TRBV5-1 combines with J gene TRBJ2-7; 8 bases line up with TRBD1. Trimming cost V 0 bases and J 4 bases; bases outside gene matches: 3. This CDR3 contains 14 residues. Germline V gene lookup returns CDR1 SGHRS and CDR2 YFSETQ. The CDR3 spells CASSLAGQVYEQYF. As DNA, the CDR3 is TGCGCCAGCAGCTTGGCGGGACAGGTATACGAGCAGTACTTC. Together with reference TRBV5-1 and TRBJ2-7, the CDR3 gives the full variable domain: KAGVTQTPRYLIKTRGQQVTLSCSPISGHRSVSWYQQTPGQGLQFLFEYFSETQRNKGNFPGRFSGRQFSNSRSEMNVSTLELGDSALYLCASSLAGQVYEQYFGPGTRLTVT.

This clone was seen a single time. CDR3 sequence: CAISKTGTNTGELFF. The CDR3 DNA is TGTGCCATCAGCAAGACAGGGACGAACACCGGGGAGCTGTTTTTT. The V call is TRBV10-3, the J call TRBJ2-2; 7 nucleotides agree with TRBD1. The germline CDR1 and CDR2 sequences are ENHRY and SYGVKD. With V trimmed by 6 bases and J by 0 bases, 4 bases remained unmatched. CDR3 length: 15 amino acids.

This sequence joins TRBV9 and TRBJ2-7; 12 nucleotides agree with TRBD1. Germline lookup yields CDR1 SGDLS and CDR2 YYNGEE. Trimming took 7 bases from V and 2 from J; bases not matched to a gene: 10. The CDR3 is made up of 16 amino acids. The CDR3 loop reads CASSGTGGFPPYEQYF. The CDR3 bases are TGTGCCAGCTCGGGGACAGGGGGCTTCCCCCCCTACGAGCAGTACTTC.

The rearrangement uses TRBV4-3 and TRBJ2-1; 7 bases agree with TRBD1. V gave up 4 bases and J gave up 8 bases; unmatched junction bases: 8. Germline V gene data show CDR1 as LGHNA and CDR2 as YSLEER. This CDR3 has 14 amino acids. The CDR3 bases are TGCGCCAGCAGCCCGGGACAGACGCTGGATGAGCAGTTCTTC. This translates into CASSPGQTLDEQFF.

The CDR3 DNA is TGTGCCAGCAGTAGCTACAGGATTAATGAGCAGTTCTTC. This encodes CASSSYRINEQFF. This chain uses TRBV7-9 with TRBJ2-1, with D maybe TRBD1 (5 bases). Trimming pared 6 bases from V and 7 bases from J, leaving 13 bases between. CDR3 size: 13 residues. The germline V gene has CDR1 SEHNR and CDR2 FQNEAQ (reference sequence). The entire variable domain, with the rest obtained from reference TRBV7-9 and TRBJ2-1, is as follows: DTGVSQNPRHKITKRGQNVTFRCDPISEHNRLYWYRQTLGQGPEFLTYFQNEAQLEKSRLLSDRFSAERPKGSFSTLEIQRTEQGDSAMYLCASSSYRINEQFFGPGTRLTVL.

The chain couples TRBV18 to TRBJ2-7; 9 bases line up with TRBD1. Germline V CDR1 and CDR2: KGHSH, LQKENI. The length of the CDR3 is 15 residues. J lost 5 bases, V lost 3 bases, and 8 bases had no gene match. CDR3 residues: CASSPLGTGNNEQYF. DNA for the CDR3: TGTGCCAGCTCACCGCTCGGGACAGGGAACAACGAGCAGTACTTC. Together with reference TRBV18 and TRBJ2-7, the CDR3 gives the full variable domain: NAGVMQNPRHLVRRRGQEARLRCSPMKGHSHVYWYRQLPEEGLKFMVYLQKENIIDESGMPKERFSAEFPKEGPSILRIQQVVRGDSAAYFCASSPLGTGNNEQYFGPGTRLTVT.

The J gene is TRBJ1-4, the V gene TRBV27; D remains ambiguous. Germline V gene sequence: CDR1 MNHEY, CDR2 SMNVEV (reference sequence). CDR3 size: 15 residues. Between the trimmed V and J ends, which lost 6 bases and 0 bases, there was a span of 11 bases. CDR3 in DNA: TGTGCCAGCAGCCCCTTAGCTGCAACTAATGAAAAACTGTTTTTT. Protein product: CASSPLAATNEKLFF. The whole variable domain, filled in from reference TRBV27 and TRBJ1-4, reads EAQVTQNPRYLITVTGKKLTVTCSQNMNHEYMSWYRQDPGLGLRQIYYSMNVEVTDKGDVPEGYKVSRKEKRNFPLILESPSPNQTSLYFCASSPLAATNEKLFFGSGTQLSVL.

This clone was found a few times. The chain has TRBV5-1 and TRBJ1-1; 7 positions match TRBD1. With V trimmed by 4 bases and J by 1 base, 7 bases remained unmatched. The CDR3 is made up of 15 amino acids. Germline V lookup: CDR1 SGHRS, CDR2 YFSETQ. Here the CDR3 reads CASSPLRDRNTEAFF. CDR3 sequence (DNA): TGCGCCAGCAGCCCTCTCCGGGACAGGAACACTGAAGCTTTCTTT. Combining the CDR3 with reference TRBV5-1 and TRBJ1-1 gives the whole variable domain KAGVTQTPRYLIKTRGQQVTLSCSPISGHRSVSWYQQTPGQGLQFLFEYFSETQRNKGNFPGRFSGRQFSNSRSEMNVSTLELGDSALYLCASSPLRDRNTEAFFGQGTRLTVV.

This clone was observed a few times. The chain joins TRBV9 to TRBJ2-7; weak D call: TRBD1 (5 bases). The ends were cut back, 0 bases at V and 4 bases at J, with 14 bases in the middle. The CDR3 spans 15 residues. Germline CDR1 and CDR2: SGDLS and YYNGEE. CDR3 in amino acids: CASSVGPGQEYEQYF. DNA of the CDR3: TGTGCCAGCAGCGTAGGCCCAGGGCAAGAATACGAGCAGTACTTC.

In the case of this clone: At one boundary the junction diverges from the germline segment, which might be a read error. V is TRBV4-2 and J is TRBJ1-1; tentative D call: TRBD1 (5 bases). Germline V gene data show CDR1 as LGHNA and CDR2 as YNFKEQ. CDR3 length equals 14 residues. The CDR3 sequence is CASIQTLNTLGVFF. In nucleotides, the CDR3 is TGTGCCAGCATCCAAACCCTGAACACATTAGGGGTATTCTTT.

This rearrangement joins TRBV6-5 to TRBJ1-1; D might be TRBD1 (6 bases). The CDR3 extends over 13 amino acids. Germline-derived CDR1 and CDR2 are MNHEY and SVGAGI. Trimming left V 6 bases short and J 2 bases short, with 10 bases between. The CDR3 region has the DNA TGTGCCAGCAGGGGGGGGCACAACACTGAAGCTTTCTTT. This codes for CASRGGHNTEAFF.